This T cell receptor beta chain derives from a study of blood T cell repertoires in COVID-19. In germline, CDR1 is MGHRA, CDR2 YSYEKL. The CDR3 contains 18 residues. V lost 0 bases and J 6 bases, leaving 18 bases between the germline ends. Source study methods: Researchers report that nucleated cell counts were estimated from reference gene primer amplification. The protocol was immunoSEQ multiplex PCR, while the TCRdb copy is restricted to in-frame clones and leaves out a portion. That table gives V, J and clone size, and the DNA gave D and trimming. The profile shows about 270,000 clones, 80% to 95% of them singletons. Participants were placed into cohorts based on the clinical history they reported.

The origin of this receptor is a man aged 40-50 years who had been exposed to COVID-19. What was sequenced was PBMCs or T cells enriched from blood (not recorded which). This rearrangement joins TRBV4-1 to TRBJ1-6; unclear D gene. CDR3 region: CASSQDPESRPRNSPLHF. In nucleotides, the CDR3 is TGCGCCAGCAGCCAAGATCCCGAGAGCAGGCCCCGTAATTCACCCCTCCACTTT.